A single TCR beta chain is shown here with its context. Assay used: immunoSEQ multiplex PCR; TCRdb lists only in-frame clones, some missing. The sample records 70,000 to 95,000 clones, 90% to 95% being singletons. The data stem from a study of control samples from healthy donors and cancer patients. The CDR3 is 18 amino acids. Per the germline V gene, CDR1 is MNHNY and CDR2 is SVGAGI (reference sequence). V shed 5 bases, J shed 5 bases, and the junction held 17 bases outside the gene matches. The receptor's source is a woman younger than 45 in good health. The J gene is TRBJ1-4, the V gene TRBV6-6; 7 bases agree with TRBD1. Sequenced material: blood. The CDR3 coding sequence is TGTGCCAGCAGTCTAACAGGGGTTACCGGGTCAGGGAATGAAAAACTGTTTTTT. It yields the protein CASSLTGVTGSGNEKLFF.